This T cell receptor beta chain was captured by sequencing in a study of radiotherapy plus CTLA-4 blockade in lung cancer. Sequenced by immunoSEQ multiplex PCR; TCRdb stores in-frame clones only, minus some. The repertoire holds around 90,000 clones, with about four fifths as singletons. CDR1 and CDR2 from the germline V gene are SGHRS and YFSETQ. V was clipped by 0 bases and J by 5 bases, with 17 bases between them. The CDR3 extends over 16 amino acids. The source was peripheral blood, collected from a patient treated with radiotherapy plus ipilimumab. This clonotype originated in a human donor with non-small cell lung cancer that progressed on radiotherapy plus ipilimumab. The chain is built from TRBV5-1 and TRBJ1-1; D is ambiguous. The chain's CDR3 is CASSLAAMIGSTEAFF. The CDR3 DNA reads as TGCGCCAGCAGCTTGGCCGCGATGATAGGGAGTACTGAAGCTTTCTTT.